This T cell receptor beta chain came from a study of PD-L1 blockade in urothelial cancer. Overall study context: Of prior chemotherapy regimens, patients had received between 0 and 3. T cells numbered a median of 141,255 in the blood samples.

With V trimmed by 5 bases and J by 1 base, 4 bases remained unmatched. Germline V gene sequence: CDR1 SGHNT, CDR2 YENEEA. This CDR3 comprises 15 residues. Clones were read by immunoSEQ multiplex PCR, and TCRdb kept only the in-frame ones, dropping some. The sample has over 20,000 clones, approximately 86% seen once. Samples were collected from each patient before treatment and during treatment. Each patient gave between 1 and 8 of them in total. The sample here was PBMCs, taken around atezolizumab (anti-PD-L1) treatment. The chain carries TRBV11-3 and TRBJ2-2; 7 nucleotides line up with TRBD1. The receptor's source is a man in his fifties or sixties with urothelial cancer. DNA for the CDR3: TGTGCCAGCAGCACTGGGACAGAGAACACCGGGGAGCTGTTTTTT. Amino acid sequence: CASSTGTENTGELFF.